The 30 T cell receptor beta chains below come from one sample, sequenced in a study of tumor and adjacent non-tumor tissue in lung cancer. Three rounds of nested PCR, following a modified ARM-PCR protocol, produced the TCRbeta library. Each CDR3 protein gets one entry after TCRdb re-called the multiplex PCR reads with MiXCR. The data contain 65,000 to 85,000 distinct CDR3 sequences, more than 65% of them seen just once; the ten biggest clones take up 40% to 55%. No cell sorting was done before RNA was extracted from the tissue. More than 3 cm separated this lung sample from the edge of the tumor. The specimen was distant non-tumor lung tissue. The receptors were sampled from a man in his sixties with non-small cell lung cancer.

Comments on this clonotype: The junction departs from germline at one end; a sequencing error may be responsible. V gene TRBV4-1 combines with J gene TRBJ2-1, with a tentative D call TRBD1 (6 bases). Germline CDR1 and CDR2: MGHRA and YSYEKL. The CDR3 is 14 amino acids. CDR3 nucleotide sequence: TGCACCAGCAGCCAAGGGGGTAACTACAATGGGCAGTTCTTC. This encodes CTSSQGGNYNGQFF.

For this clonotype: One end of the junction varies from germline; a read error may be responsible. The genes are TRBV7-9 and TRBJ1-2, with 7 bases lining up with TRBD1. The CDR3 has 15 amino acids. From germline, CDR1 is SEHNR and CDR2 FQNEAQ (reference sequence). The CDR3 loop reads CASSIAHPDQGGYAF. Written as DNA, the CDR3 is TGTGCCAGCAGCATAGCGCACCCGGACCAGGGGGGCTACGCCTTC.

In the case of this clonotype: This clone may be a read error of a much larger clone one base away. This chain joins TRBV7-9 and TRBJ1-3, with D uncertain. Germline assignment: CDR1 SEHNR and CDR2 FQNEAQ (reference sequence). This CDR3 contains 16 residues. V lost 1 base and J 0 bases, leaving 10 bases between the germline ends. The CDR3 region has the DNA TGTGCCAGCAGCTTAGTACTTGTCGGCTCTGGAAACACCATATATTTT. Its protein product is CASSLVLVGSGNTIYF.

This clonotype showed up just a few times. The CDR3 end shows no conserved phenylalanine or tryptophan, and so a read error is likely. The limits of the CDR3 on the DNA are not certain, so only TCRdb's listed CDR3 is given. J is TRBJ2-2 and V is TRBV29-1. The CDR3 totals 13 residues, both ends included. Per germline, CDR1 SQVTM and CDR2 ANQGSEA. This CDR3 reads CSAGTAAAGELFI.

This clonotype was counted only a few times. A read error may be the cause here, since a much bigger clone is one base away. The chain employs TRBV5-1 and TRBJ1-1; D possibly corresponds to TRBD1 (5 bases). This CDR3 has 14 residues. Germline CDR1 is SGHRS and CDR2 is YFSETQ. The CDR3 protein is CTSSRDGQNTEAFF. For the CDR3, the DNA is TGCACCAGCAGCCGCGACGGACAGAACACTGAAGCTTTCTTT.

Comment on this clonotype: A read error is possible here, since a much larger clone lies one base away. The genes are TRBV6-4 and TRBJ2-1, with TRBD2 matching 10 bases. CDR3 length: 15 amino acids. Germline V lookup: CDR1 MRHNA, CDR2 SNTAGT. J was trimmed by 6 bases and V by 2 bases; bases with no gene match: 4. The CDR3 here is CASSDGSSGSNEQFF. In nucleotides, the CDR3 is TGTGCCAGCAGTGACGGGTCTAGCGGGAGCAATGAGCAGTTCTTC.

On this clonotype itself: At one of its ends the junction is not consistent with the germline gene, which may arise from a read error. The V and J genes are TRBV29-1 and TRBJ2-7; D might be TRBD1 (7 bases). The CDR3 has 15 amino acids. The germline gives CDR1 SQVTM, CDR2 ANQGSEA. The CDR3 loop is CCVVGRGAESYEQYF. DNA for the CDR3: TGTTGTGTTGTTGGCAGGGGGGCAGAATCCTACGAGCAGTACTTC.

With respect to this clonotype: This likely comes from a read error, as the CDR3 has no conserved phenylalanine or tryptophan at its end. The rearrangement uses TRBV4-1 and TRBJ2-2; no firm D call. The length of the CDR3 is 15 residues. Germline V gene lookup returns CDR1 MGHRA and CDR2 YSYEKL. The CDR3 region has the DNA TGCGACAGCAGCCAAGAAAGCGTGAACACCGGGGAGCTGTTTTCT. It codes for CDSSQESVNTGELFS.

The chain combines TRBV6-6 with TRBJ2-3, with 8 bases identical to TRBD2. CDR3 size: 14 residues. Trimming took 11 bases from V and 5 from J; bases not matched to a gene: 12. Germline loops: CDR1 MNHNY, CDR2 SVGAGI (reference sequence). The CDR3 spells CAGTPGGPIDTQYF. DNA for the CDR3: TGTGCCGGCACCCCGGGAGGGCCGATAGATACGCAGTATTTT.

Concerning this clonotype itself: Here the CDR3 omits its conserved ending phenylalanine or tryptophan, so a read error is the likely source. J is TRBJ2-7 and V is TRBV12-3 or TRBV12-4, with TRBD2 matching over 8 bases. The CDR3 consists of 15 residues. Germline trimming cut 6 bases from V and 2 bases from J; bases unmatched to any gene: 9. The CDR3 sequence is CASSEVTSGTYEQYS. CDR3 bases: TGTGCCAGCAGCGAAGTTACTAGCGGCACCTACGAGCAGTACTCC.

A note on this clonotype: One end of the junction fails to match germline, which may point to a read error. The chain recombines TRBV4-1 with TRBJ2-3, with D unclear. Per germline, CDR1 MGHRA and CDR2 YSYEKL. The CDR3 runs 14 residues. CDR3: CATSQEMSADTQYF. Written as DNA, the CDR3 is TGCGCCACCAGCCAAGAGATGTCCGCAGACACGCAGTATTTT.

The chain couples TRBV6-1 to TRBJ1-2, with D possibly matching TRBD1 (6 bases). Germline CDR1 and CDR2: MNHNS and SASEGT. V lost 5 bases to trimming and J lost 4 bases, with 17 bases between them. The CDR3 has 15 amino acids. The DNA of the CDR3 is TGTGCCAGCAGTATTGTAGCTGGGGGGGCCTATGGCTACACCTTC. It codes for CASSIVAGGAYGYTF.

V and J are TRBV28 and TRBJ2-3; unclear D gene. This CDR3 spans 12 amino acids. With 8 bases removed from V and 8 bases from J, the gap between germline ends came to 14 bases. Germline lookup yields CDR1 MDHEN and CDR2 SYDVKM. The CDR3 region has the DNA TGTGCCAGCTGTGACCGGGCAGTTACGCAGTATTTT. Translated: CASCDRAVTQYF.

This clonotype came up a few times. J is TRBJ2-1 and V is TRBV18; perhaps TRBD2 as D (6 bases). Germline assignment: CDR1 KGHSH and CDR2 LQKENI. The V end lost 3 bases, the J end lost 4 bases, and 13 bases lay between the germline ends. The CDR3 is 15 amino acids. The CDR3 region is CASSPALASYNEQFF. As DNA, the CDR3 is TGTGCCAGCTCACCGGCACTAGCTAGTTACAATGAGCAGTTCTTC.

The chain is built from TRBV29-1 and TRBJ2-5; a weak D match, TRBD1 (5 bases). V shed 7 bases and J shed 4 bases, with 16 bases lying between them. The CDR3 extends over 13 amino acids. CDR1 and CDR2 (germline): SQVTM, ANQGSEA. CDR3 region: CSAADRYLETQYF. DNA of the CDR3: TGCAGCGCAGCAGACAGATACCTAGAGACCCAGTACTTC. The full variable domain, completed using reference TRBV29-1 and TRBJ2-5, is SAVISQKPSRDICQRGTSLTIQCQVDSQVTMMFWYRQQPGQSLTLIATANQGSEATYESGFVIDKFPISRPNLTFSTLTVSNMSPEDSSIYLCSAADRYLETQYFGPGTRLLVL.

The V gene is TRBV11-3, the J gene TRBJ2-7; D might be TRBD1 or TRBD2, each matching 5 bases. Trimming cost V 1 base and J 6 bases, with 16 bases left between them. Germline V gene data show CDR1 as SGHNT and CDR2 as YENEEA. The CDR3 loop spans 15 amino acids. The CDR3 loop reads CASSLGTRTGTEQYF. DNA for the CDR3: TGTGCCAGCAGCTTAGGGACGCGGACGGGGACCGAGCAGTACTTC. Based on the CDR3 plus reference TRBV11-3 and TRBJ2-7, the full variable domain is EAGVVQSPRYKIIEKKQPVAFWCNPISGHNTLYWYLQNLGQGPELLIRYENEEAVDDSQLPKDRFSAERLKGVDSTLKIQPAELGDSAVYLCASSLGTRTGTEQYFGPGTRLTVT.

This clonotype was found many times. This chain joins TRBV2 and TRBJ1-1, with a possible D match to TRBD1 (5 bases). The CDR3 is 13 amino acids. CDR1 is SNHLY and CDR2 is FYNNEI in the germline V gene. The ends were cut back, 7 bases at V and 0 bases at J, with 9 bases in the middle. The CDR3 sequence is CASNEGMNTEAFF. The CDR3 DNA reads TGTGCCAGCAACGAGGGGATGAACACTGAAGCTTTCTTT.

Turning to this clonotype: One end of the junction varies from germline; a read error may be responsible. The rearrangement links TRBV6-2 or TRBV6-3 to TRBJ2-2; TRBD2 matches 9 bases. In germline, CDR1 is MNHEY, CDR2 SVGEGT. There are 16 residues in the CDR3. The CDR3: CASLRASGMSTRELFF. The CDR3 DNA follows: TGTGCCAGCTTGAGGGCTAGCGGGATGAGCACGAGGGAGTTGTTTTTT.

Notes on this clonotype: One end of the junction varies from germline; a read error may be responsible. The chain uses TRBV28 and TRBJ2-3, with 9 bases fitting TRBD1. Germline-derived CDR1 and CDR2 are MDHEN and SYDVKM. The CDR3 covers 13 residues. The CDR3 DNA reads as TGTGCCAGCAACGGACAGGGGCCAGATACGCACTATTTT. It specifies CASNGQGPDTHYF. The variable domain in full, completed from reference TRBV28 and TRBJ2-3, reads DVKVTQSSRYLVKRTGEKVFLECVQDMDHENMFWYRQDPGLGLRLIYFSYDVKMKEKGDIPEGYSVSREKKERFSLILESASTNQTSMYLCASNGQGPDTHYFGPGTRLTVL.

Concerning this clonotype: Possible read error: a much larger clone is one base away. The missing conserved phenylalanine or tryptophan at the end of this CDR3 makes a read error likely. The chain has TRBV28 and TRBJ1-2, with a weak D call TRBD1 (5 bases). Trimming cost V 2 bases and J 5 bases, with 12 bases left between them. CDR1 and CDR2 (germline): MDHEN, SYDVKM. CDR3 length equals 14 residues. Written as DNA, the CDR3 is TGTGCCAGCAGTTTAAGACAGTGGGGGTATGGCTACACCTTG. This sequence encodes CASSLRQWGYGYTL.

Points on this clonotype: Possible read error: a much larger clone is one base away. V and J are TRBV24-1 and TRBJ2-2; D tentatively reads TRBD1 or TRBD2 (5 bases each). The length of the CDR3 is 15 residues. Germline V lookup: CDR1 KGHDR, CDR2 SFDVKD. For the CDR3, the DNA is TGTGCCACCAGTTTAGGCGGGTTGAACACCGGGGACCTGTTTTTT. This gives the protein CATSLGGLNTGDLFF.

Notes on this clonotype: At one end, the junction sequence differs from germline, possibly due to a read error. The rearrangement links TRBV6-1 to TRBJ2-1; unclear D gene. The CDR3 has 15 amino acids. Germline V gene data show CDR1 as MNHNS and CDR2 as SASEGT. Written as DNA, the CDR3 is TGTGCCAGCAGTGAAGCGGCGTCCGCGTACAATGGGCAGTTCTTT. Protein sequence: CASSEAASAYNGQFF.

A note on this clonotype: Possible read error: a much larger clone is one base away. The chain couples TRBV20-1 to TRBJ2-1, with D uncertain. Per germline, CDR1 DFQATT and CDR2 SNEGSKA (reference sequence). The V and J ends lost 2 bases and 9 bases respectively, with 20 bases between them. There are 15 residues in the CDR3. CDR3 coding DNA: TGCAGTGCTAGATCCCCCCAGGCTCTGGGCGGTGAGCAGTTCTTC. Translating it yields CSARSPQALGGEQFF.

As for this clonotype: Given a much more abundant clone one base away, this may be a read error. For the CDR3, the DNA is TGTGCCAGCATTGAAGCGAGGGCAGGGGAGCTGTTTTTT. It yields the protein CASIEARAGELFF. V is TRBV2 and J is TRBJ2-2; TRBD2 might be the D (5 bases). This CDR3 contains 13 residues. CDR1 is SNHLY, CDR2 FYNNEI, per germline.

On this clonotype itself: Relative to the germline gene, one junction end is altered; a read error may explain this. The rearrangement joins TRBV6-5 to TRBJ2-7; D uncertain. From germline, CDR1 is MNHEY and CDR2 SVGAGI. This CDR3 is 14 amino acids long. This CDR3 reads CASSYERNSYKQYF. DNA for the CDR3: TGCGCCAGCAGTTACGAACGGAACTCCTACAAGCAGTATTTC.

The chain carries TRBV6-5 and TRBJ2-7, with 8 bases matching TRBD2. The CDR3 totals 15 residues. Germline V lookup: CDR1 MNHEY, CDR2 SVGAGI. DNA for the CDR3: TGTTCCATCAGTTACTCGAAGCGGGAGACAGCCGAGCAGTACTTC. As protein: CSISYSKRETAEQYF.

Turning to this clonotype: A read error may explain this, as a much larger clone is one base away. This rearrangement joins TRBV6-1 to TRBJ1-4, with no clear D. The CDR3 consists of 11 residues. In germline, CDR1 is MNHNS, CDR2 SASEGT. V lost 1 base and J lost 14, with 8 bases in between. The chain's CDR3 is CASSEVTGLFF. In nucleotides, the CDR3 is TGTGCCAGCAGTGAAGTGACGGGTCTGTTTTTT.

This clonotype has at least ten counts. The chain has TRBV6-1 and TRBJ2-7; tentative D call: TRBD1 (5 bases). CDR1 and CDR2 from the germline V gene are MNHNS and SASEGT. This CDR3 spans 14 amino acids. The germline V and J ends were trimmed by 4 bases and 6 bases, with 16 bases remaining between them. CDR3 sequence reads: CASSVLDSRGEQYF. The CDR3 nucleotides are TGTGCCAGCAGTGTCCTCGACAGCCGAGGCGAGCAGTACTTC.

This clonotype was detected only once. A much larger clone sits a single nucleotide away, making a read error possible. The CDR3 spells CSARDPTSGSMKTQYF. In nucleotides, the CDR3 is TGCAGTGCTAGAGACCCTACTAGCGGGAGTATGAAGACCCAGTACTTC. The chain combines TRBV20-1 with TRBJ2-5, with TRBD2 matching 11 bases. CDR3 length equals 16 residues. With 0 bases clipped from V and 6 bases from J, the junction kept 9 bases outside the gene matches. CDR1 is DFQATT and CDR2 is SNEGSKA in the germline V gene (reference sequence).

Turning to this clonotype: Given a much more abundant clone one base away, this may be a read error. The limits of the CDR3 on the DNA are not certain, so only TCRdb's listed CDR3 is given. The V and J genes are TRBV5-6 and TRBJ2-7. Termini included, the CDR3 measures 11 amino acids. Per the germline V gene, CDR1 is SGHDT and CDR2 is YYEEEE. The CDR3 protein is CASSFGQGSEF.